A single sample gave rise to the 8 T cell receptor beta chains below, sequenced in a study of T cell responses to AZD1222 COVID-19 vaccine. The table came from immunoSEQ multiplex PCR; TCRdb's copy has only in-frame clones and leaves some out. The profile shows about 200,000 clones, about 89% of them singletons. Source: peripheral blood, taken 28 days after the second AZD1222 dose. These receptors all come from an adult who received the AZD1222 COVID-19 vaccine.

This clone has only a few counts. V and J are TRBV6-5 and TRBJ1-5; possibly TRBD1 for D (5 bases). CDR3 length equals 15 residues. V gave up 2 bases and J gave up 1 base, with 9 bases separating them. Germline lookup yields CDR1 MNHEY and CDR2 SVGAGI. As DNA, the CDR3 is TGTGCCAGCAGTTACACCGGGGCCAGCAATCAGCCCCAGCATTTT. It specifies CASSYTGASNQPQHF.

This chain connects TRBV9 to TRBJ2-2; TRBD2 agrees at 10 bases. This CDR3 region has 15 residues. Per the germline V gene, CDR1 is SGDLS and CDR2 is YYNGEE. The V and J ends lost 7 bases and 6 bases, in that order; junction bases with no gene match: 9. Here the CDR3 reads CASRPLAGAAGELFF. Written as DNA, the CDR3 is TGTGCCAGCCGCCCCCTAGCGGGAGCGGCCGGGGAGCTGTTTTTT.

The rearrangement links TRBV11-2 to TRBJ2-1; 7 bases agree with TRBD1. This CDR3 comprises 15 residues. V lost 5 bases, J lost 4 bases, and 8 bases stayed unmatched. The germline V gene has CDR1 SGHAT and CDR2 FQNNGV. This chain's CDR3 is CASSLRDRFYNEQFF. The CDR3, as DNA: TGTGCCAGCAGCCTCCGGGACAGATTTTACAATGAGCAGTTCTTC.

The chain carries TRBV27 and TRBJ2-2, with D perhaps TRBD2 (5 bases). The CDR3 consists of 14 residues. V was shortened by 7 bases and J by 3 bases, with 12 bases between the two germline ends. Germline assignment: CDR1 MNHEY and CDR2 SMNVEV (reference sequence). CDR3 in DNA: TGTGCCAGCAACTGGGCGGGTCACACCGGGGAGCTGTTTTTT. This translates into CASNWAGHTGELFF.

The chain employs TRBV19 and TRBJ2-1, with 7 positions matching TRBD1. The CDR3 has 18 residues. Germline V gene data show CDR1 as LNHDA and CDR2 as SQIVND (reference sequence). V lost 5 bases, J lost 0 bases, and 13 bases stayed unmatched. CDR3 protein: CASSPKDRLGGSYNEQFF. For the CDR3, the DNA is TGTGCCAGTAGTCCGAAGGACAGGCTAGGCGGCTCCTACAATGAGCAGTTCTTC. The whole variable domain, filled in from reference TRBV19 and TRBJ2-1, reads DGGITQSPKYLFRKEGQNVTLSCEQNLNHDAMYWYRQDPGQGLRLIYYSQIVNDFQKGDIAEGYSVSREKKESFPLTVTSAQKNPTAFYLCASSPKDRLGGSYNEQFFGPGTRLTVL.

The chain recombines TRBV28 with TRBJ1-6; TRBD1 might be the D (5 bases). The CDR3 length is 14 residues. Germline lookup yields CDR1 MDHEN and CDR2 SYDVKM. Trimming took off 6 bases at V and 9 bases at J, with 15 bases between the two ends. Here the CDR3 DNA reads TGTGCCAGCAGATCCCCAGGGAAGGCTTCACCCCTCCACTTT. Protein: CASRSPGKASPLHF.

The V call is TRBV6-5, the J call TRBJ2-1; weak D call: TRBD2 (6 bases). V lost 6 bases and J lost 9, with 18 bases in between. The CDR3 is 14 amino acids. Germline values: CDR1 MNHEY, CDR2 SVGAGI. The CDR3 region is CASRITSLGLEQFF. CDR3 nucleotide sequence: TGTGCCAGCAGGATAACTAGCCTGGGCCTTGAGCAGTTCTTC.

The chain carries TRBV18 and TRBJ2-7; D might be TRBD1 (5 bases). Deletions cut 5 bases from V and 3 bases from J, with 14 bases between. Germline V CDR1 and CDR2: KGHSH, LQKENI. The CDR3 consists of 14 residues. For the CDR3, the DNA is TGTGCCAGCTCAAAACCAGGGTCCCACTACGAGCAGTACTTC. Amino acid sequence: CASSKPGSHYEQYF. Drawing the rest from reference TRBV18 and TRBJ2-7, the complete variable domain is NAGVMQNPRHLVRRRGQEARLRCSPMKGHSHVYWYRQLPEEGLKFMVYLQKENIIDESGMPKERFSAEFPKEGPSILRIQQVVRGDSAAYFCASSKPGSHYEQYFGPGTRLTVT.